The 27 T cell receptor beta chains given below trace back to one sample, sequenced in a study of blood T cell repertoires in COVID-19. Method: immunoSEQ multiplex PCR; TCRdb's copy keeps in-frame clones and lacks some. The sample lists 55,000 to 65,000 clones; approximately 80% were seen once. The specimen was peripheral blood. The receptors were sampled from a man younger than 45 with COVID-19, enrolled during active disease.

The chain couples TRBV15 to TRBJ1-1; the D is unclear. The CDR3 sequence is 14 residues long. The V gene's germline CDR1 is LNHNV and CDR2 YYDKDF (reference sequence). Trimming pared 0 bases from V and 5 bases from J, leaving 10 bases between. CDR3 protein: CATSRDIGRTEAFF. CDR3 coding DNA: TGTGCCACCAGCAGAGACATCGGTAGAACTGAAGCTTTCTTT.

The rearrangement joins TRBV4-1 to TRBJ1-5, with TRBD1 matching 9 bases. The V gene's germline CDR1 is MGHRA and CDR2 YSYEKL. Losses at the gene ends were 0 bases for V and 9 bases for J; bases not matched to a gene: 9. The length of the CDR3 is 16 residues. The CDR3 loop reads CASSQDDRGARWPQHF. CDR3 DNA: TGCGCCAGCAGCCAAGATGACAGGGGGGCGAGATGGCCCCAGCATTTT.

This sequence joins TRBV5-1 and TRBJ2-5, with 7 bases lining up with TRBD1. This CDR3 is built from 14 residues. V shed 3 bases and J 5 bases; nucleotides not matched to a gene: 7. The germline V gene has CDR1 SGHRS and CDR2 YFSETQ. CDR3 sequence reads: CASSYGTDGETQYF. The CDR3 DNA follows: TGCGCCAGCAGCTACGGGACAGACGGGGAGACCCAGTACTTC.

CDR3 protein: CASGWIQGARQPQHF. CDR3 nucleotide sequence: TGTGCCAGCGGCTGGATACAGGGGGCACGTCAGCCCCAGCATTTT. The chain recombines TRBV28 with TRBJ1-5; 9 positions agree with TRBD1. In germline, CDR1 is MDHEN, CDR2 SYDVKM. This CDR3 is 15 amino acids long. The V segment lost 8 bases and the J segment 6 bases; nucleotides outside the gene matches: 11.

The chain is built from TRBV19 and TRBJ2-2; 7 nucleotides agree with TRBD2. Germline CDR1 and CDR2: LNHDA and SQIVND (reference sequence). After removal of 6 bases from V and 1 base from J, the junction contained 2 bases not matched to a gene. The CDR3 sequence is 14 residues long. CDR3 DNA: TGTGCCAGTAGCTGGGGGGGGAACACCGGGGAGCTGTTTTTT. Translated, it gives CASSWGGNTGELFF.

The chain links TRBV6-5 to TRBJ2-1; 10 bases agree with TRBD1. The CDR3 covers 15 residues. V was clipped by 6 bases and J by 4 bases; unmatched bases: 6. The V gene's germline CDR1 is MNHEY and CDR2 SVGAGI. Here the CDR3 DNA reads TGTGCCAGCAGGGTGACAGGGGGCAGTTACAATGAGCAGTTCTTC. It encodes CASRVTGGSYNEQFF.

The CDR3 DNA reads as TGCGCCAGCAGCCAAGAACTCCCGCTCGGGACTAGCGGGCAAGAGACCCAGTACTTC. This sequence encodes CASSQELPLGTSGQETQYF. This rearrangement joins TRBV4-3 to TRBJ2-5, with 12 bases fitting TRBD2. Per the germline V gene, CDR1 is LGHNA and CDR2 is YSLEER. This CDR3 spans 19 amino acids. V lost 0 bases and J lost 2; bases outside the gene matches: 10.

CDR3 in DNA: TGTGCCAGCAGTTCCGAGGGGGTGGGGATAACTGAAGCTTTCTTT. Translating it yields CASSSEGVGITEAFF. The rearrangement joins TRBV27 to TRBJ1-1; the D gene is possibly TRBD1 (6 bases). This CDR3 has 15 amino acids. Trimming cost V 4 bases and J 5 bases, with 17 bases left between them. Germline lookup yields CDR1 MNHEY and CDR2 SMNVEV (reference sequence).

The chain combines TRBV7-8 with TRBJ1-1; a possible D gene is TRBD1 (5 bases). Per germline, CDR1 SGHVS and CDR2 FQNEAQ. The CDR3 length is 14 residues. V was pared by 3 bases and J by 1 base, with 9 bases between. DNA of the CDR3: TGTGCCAGCAGCTTGGGGCCCCCGAACACTGAAGCTTTCTTT. Translated, it gives CASSLGPPNTEAFF.

V and J are TRBV5-1 and TRBJ2-4; TRBD2 agrees at 7 bases. This CDR3 is 16 amino acids long. In germline, CDR1 is SGHRS, CDR2 YFSETQ. Germline trimming cut 6 bases from V and 0 bases from J; bases unmatched to any gene: 9. The CDR3 spells CASTVGGNRAKNIQYF. The DNA for the CDR3 is TGCGCCAGCACCGTGGGGGGGAATAGAGCCAAAAACATTCAGTACTTC.

The gene calls are TRBV19 and TRBJ2-6; 7 bases are shared with TRBD1. V lost 6 bases and J lost 0; bases outside the gene matches: 5. Germline loops: CDR1 LNHDA, CDR2 SQIVND (reference sequence). The CDR3 extends over 16 amino acids. CDR3 in amino acids: CASSRYRGSGANVLTF. The CDR3 nucleotides read TGTGCCAGTAGCCGATACAGGGGCTCTGGGGCCAACGTCCTGACTTTC.

This clone turned up a few times. The V call is TRBV24-1, the J call TRBJ2-7; weak D call: TRBD2 (5 bases). V was clipped by 2 bases and J by 2 bases, with 9 bases between them. The CDR3 is made up of 14 amino acids. Germline V gives CDR1 KGHDR, CDR2 SFDVKD. The CDR3 reads CATSDSRDAYEQYF. The CDR3 DNA reads as TGTGCCACCAGTGATTCCCGGGATGCCTACGAGCAGTACTTC.

This clone is a singleton in its sample. The chain recombines TRBV5-4 with TRBJ2-3; TRBD2 aligns across 7 bases. Germline CDR1 reads SGHNT; CDR2 reads YYREEE (reference sequence). This CDR3 has 15 residues. V lost 4 bases and J lost 1; bases outside the gene matches: 6. The CDR3 DNA follows: TGTGCCAGCAGCGTTAGCGGGTGGCGCACAGATACGCAGTATTTT. Translation gives CASSVSGWRTDTQYF. The whole variable domain, filled in from reference TRBV5-4 and TRBJ2-3, reads ETGVTQSPTHLIKTRGQQVTLRCSSQSGHNTVSWYQQALGQGPQFIFQYYREEENGRGNFPPRFSGLQFPNYSSELNVNALELDDSALYLCASSVSGWRTDTQYFGPGTRLTVL.

This rearrangement joins TRBV12-3 or TRBV12-4 to TRBJ1-4; D ambiguous. The CDR3 length is 11 residues. Trimming cost V 4 bases and J 12 bases, with 9 bases left between them. CDR3 in amino acids: CASSSRSELFF. The DNA of the CDR3 is TGTGCCAGCAGTTCCCGTAGTGAACTGTTTTTT.

The chain links TRBV24-1 to TRBJ1-1; maybe TRBD1 (5 bases). Germline V gene sequence: CDR1 KGHDR, CDR2 SFDVKD. V lost 5 bases to trimming and J lost 1 base, with 13 bases between them. The CDR3 is 15 residues long. Written as DNA, the CDR3 is TGTGCCACCAGTGTTGGAGGGGCAGGGAACACTGAAGCTTTCTTT. Its protein product is CATSVGGAGNTEAFF.

The rearrangement links TRBV30 to TRBJ2-6; TRBD2 is a possible D gene (7 bases). The germline V gene has CDR1 GTSNPN and CDR2 SVGIG (reference sequence). This CDR3 region has 15 residues. This CDR3 is CAWGGLSSGANVLTF. The CDR3 DNA is TGTGCATGGGGGGGGCTTAGCTCTGGGGCCAACGTCCTGACTTTC.

The chain employs TRBV21-1 and TRBJ1-6. TRBV21-1 is an annotated pseudogene. The CDR3 has 13 amino acids. CDR3 sequence (DNA): TGTGCCTGTCGTGCGGGATTAAATTCACCCCTCCACTTT. It is translated as CACRAGLNSPLHF.

This clone was seen once. The chain recombines TRBV28 with TRBJ2-2, with 7 bases matching TRBD1. Germline V CDR1 and CDR2: MDHEN, SYDVKM. V lost 7 bases to trimming and J lost 3 bases; unmatched junction nucleotides: 11. The length of the CDR3 is 16 residues. CDR3 bases: TGTGCCAGCACCCCCGGTGACAGGGTCGACACCGGGGAGCTGTTTTTT. Translating gives CASTPGDRVDTGELFF.

V gene TRBV2 combines with J gene TRBJ1-2; D uncertain. The germline V gene encodes CDR1 SNHLY and CDR2 FYNNEI. The CDR3 consists of 11 residues. V was shortened by 8 bases and J by 2 bases, with 6 bases between the two germline ends. This CDR3 is CASPLNYGYTF. The DNA for the CDR3 is TGTGCCAGCCCCTTGAACTATGGCTACACCTTC.

The rearrangement links TRBV3-1 (or the pseudogene TRBV3-2) to TRBJ2-1, with 14 bases aligning to TRBD2. Germline CDR1 reads LGHDT; CDR2 reads YNNKEL (reference sequence). V lost 1 base to trimming and J lost 5 bases; unmatched junction nucleotides: 10. The CDR3 sequence is 19 residues long. The chain's CDR3 is CASSQAYGGTSGGNNEQFF. CDR3 nucleotide sequence: TGTGCCAGCAGCCAAGCCTACGGCGGGACTAGCGGGGGAAACAATGAGCAGTTCTTC.

The CDR3 nucleotides read TGTGCCAGCAGTGAAAGTCAGGTCTCCTACAATGAGCAGTTCTTC. This codes for CASSESQVSYNEQFF. The chain joins TRBV2 to TRBJ2-1; D not certain. The CDR3 covers 15 residues. With 2 bases removed from V and 0 bases from J, the gap between germline ends came to 8 bases. Germline V gene lookup returns CDR1 SNHLY and CDR2 FYNNEI.

This rearrangement joins TRBV11-3 to TRBJ1-2; D not resolved. Germline-derived CDR1 and CDR2 are SGHNT and YENEEA. The length of the CDR3 is 13 residues. The V end was cut by 2 bases, the J end by 7 bases, with 11 bases between. Here the CDR3 DNA reads TGTGCCAGCAGCTTAATGGAACCGGGTGGCTACACCTTC. Its protein product is CASSLMEPGGYTF.

V gene TRBV24-1 combines with J gene TRBJ1-2; D may be TRBD1 (5 bases). The germline V and J ends were trimmed by 4 bases and 6 bases, with 17 bases remaining between them. Germline CDR1 and CDR2: KGHDR and SFDVKD. There are 15 residues in the CDR3. CDR3 amino acids: CATSDPAQEPHGYTF. In DNA, the CDR3 is TGTGCCACCAGTGACCCAGCACAGGAGCCTCATGGCTACACCTTC.

The chain employs TRBV5-4 and TRBJ1-5, with 7 bases identical to TRBD1. The germline gives CDR1 SGHNT, CDR2 YYREEE (reference sequence). This CDR3 region has 13 residues. V was clipped by 2 bases and J by 6 bases; unmatched bases: 2. The CDR3 nucleotides read TGTGCCAGCAGCTTACAGGGGAGTCAGCCCCAGCATTTT. This encodes CASSLQGSQPQHF.

The chain carries TRBV5-8 and TRBJ2-7; D perhaps matches TRBD2 (7 bases). Trimming shortened V by 4 bases and J by 3 bases, and 20 bases separated the two germline ends. Germline CDR1 reads SGHTS; CDR2 reads YDEGEE. The CDR3 covers 16 residues. The CDR3 nucleotides read TGTGCCAGCAGCCTCCGGGAAGCGGGACAACTCTACGAGCAGTACTTC. Its protein product is CASSLREAGQLYEQYF. Combining the CDR3 with reference TRBV5-8 and TRBJ2-7 gives the whole variable domain EAGVTQSPTHLIKTRGQQATLRCSPISGHTSVYWYQQALGLGLQFLLWYDEGEERNRGNFPPRFSGRQFPNYSSELNVNALELEDSALYLCASSLREAGQLYEQYFGPGTRLTVT.

This chain links TRBV28 with TRBJ1-5; 8 bases match TRBD1. The CDR3 sequence is 14 residues long. Germline loops: CDR1 MDHEN, CDR2 SYDVKM. Trimming at V came to 4 bases and at J to 2 bases, leaving 1 base not matched to a gene. CDR3 nucleotide sequence: TGTGCCAGCAGTTGGACAGGGCGCAATCAGCCCCAGCATTTT. It encodes CASSWTGRNQPQHF.

V and J are TRBV6-5 and TRBJ1-1; 7 bases map to TRBD1. The trim removed 7 bases at V and 1 base at J, leaving 6 bases unmatched. From germline, CDR1 is MNHEY and CDR2 SVGAGI. This CDR3 region has 14 residues. CDR3 nucleotide sequence: TGTGCCAGCATCAGGACAGGTACGAACACTGAAGCTTTCTTT. Translated, it gives CASIRTGTNTEAFF.